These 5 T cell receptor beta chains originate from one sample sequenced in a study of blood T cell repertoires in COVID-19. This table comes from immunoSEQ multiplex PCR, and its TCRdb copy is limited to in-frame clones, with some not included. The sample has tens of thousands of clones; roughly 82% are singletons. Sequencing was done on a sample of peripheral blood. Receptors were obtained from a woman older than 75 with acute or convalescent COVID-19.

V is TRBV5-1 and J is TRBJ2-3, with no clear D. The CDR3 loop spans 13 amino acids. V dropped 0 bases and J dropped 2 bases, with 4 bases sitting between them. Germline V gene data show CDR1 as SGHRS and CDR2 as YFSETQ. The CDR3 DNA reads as TGCGCCAGCAGCTTGGACAACACAGATACGCAGTATTTT. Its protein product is CASSLDNTDTQYF.

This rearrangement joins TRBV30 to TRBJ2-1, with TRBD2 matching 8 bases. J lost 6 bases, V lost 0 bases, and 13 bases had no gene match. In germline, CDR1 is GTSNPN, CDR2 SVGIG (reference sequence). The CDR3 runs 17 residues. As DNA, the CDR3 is TGTGCCTGGAGTGTACCCGGGATAGCGGGGAGAAGCAATGAGCAGTTCTTC. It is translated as CAWSVPGIAGRSNEQFF.

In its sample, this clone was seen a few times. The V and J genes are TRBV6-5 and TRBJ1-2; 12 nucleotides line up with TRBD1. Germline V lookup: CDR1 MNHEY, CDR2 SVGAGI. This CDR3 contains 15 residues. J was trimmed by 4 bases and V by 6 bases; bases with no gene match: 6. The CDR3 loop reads CASRRDRGLSYGYTF. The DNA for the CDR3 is TGTGCCAGCAGAAGGGACAGGGGGCTCTCCTATGGCTACACCTTC.

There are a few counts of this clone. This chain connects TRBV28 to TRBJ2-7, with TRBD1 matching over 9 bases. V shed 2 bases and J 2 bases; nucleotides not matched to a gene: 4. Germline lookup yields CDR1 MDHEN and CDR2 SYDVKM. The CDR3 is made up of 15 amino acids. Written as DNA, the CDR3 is TGTGCCAGCAGTTTACCGGGACAGGGCACCTACGAGCAGTACTTC. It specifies CASSLPGQGTYEQYF.

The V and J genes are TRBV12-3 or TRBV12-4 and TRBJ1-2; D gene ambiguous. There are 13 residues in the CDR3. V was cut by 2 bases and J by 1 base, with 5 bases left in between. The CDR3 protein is CASSLKSNYGYTF. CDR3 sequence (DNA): TGTGCCAGCAGTTTAAAGAGTAACTATGGCTACACCTTC.